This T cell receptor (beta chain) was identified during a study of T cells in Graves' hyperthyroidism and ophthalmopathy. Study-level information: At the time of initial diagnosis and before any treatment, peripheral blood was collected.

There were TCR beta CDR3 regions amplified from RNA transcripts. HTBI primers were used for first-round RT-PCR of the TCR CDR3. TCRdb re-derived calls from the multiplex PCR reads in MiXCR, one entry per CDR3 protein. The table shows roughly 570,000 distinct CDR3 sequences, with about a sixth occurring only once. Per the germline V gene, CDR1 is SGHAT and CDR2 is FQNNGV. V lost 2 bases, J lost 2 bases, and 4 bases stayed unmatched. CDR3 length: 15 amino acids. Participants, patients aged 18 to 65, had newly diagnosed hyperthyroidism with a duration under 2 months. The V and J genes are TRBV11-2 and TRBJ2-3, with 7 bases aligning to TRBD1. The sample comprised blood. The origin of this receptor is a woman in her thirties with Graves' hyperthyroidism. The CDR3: CASSLYRGYTDTQYF. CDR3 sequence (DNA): TGTGCCAGCAGCTTATACAGGGGTTACACAGATACGCAGTATTTT.